A selection of T cell receptor beta chains follows, all from one sample in a study of cytomegalovirus exposure and HLA in healthy donors. This table comes from immunoSEQ multiplex PCR, and its TCRdb copy is limited to in-frame clones, with some not included. Among about 130,000 clones listed, around 8.5% were seen once. The sequenced sample was PBMCs. Every receptor here comes from a man in his forties or fifties in good health and CMV-seronegative. Both conserved end residues are part of each CDR3. Each record gives: D gene, clone size, J gene, CDR3 length, V gene, CDR3 DNA, CDR3 protein. A D gene is named only where the DNA matches it firmly. Clone size is given for some rows only: seen once, a few or many times, or a class if the clone is expanded.

D: TRBD2
size: .
J: TRBJ2-5
length: 14
V: TRBV2
DNA: TGTGCCAGCAGGGCGGGGGGACGCATCAAGACCCAGTACTTC
CDR3: CASRAGGRIKTQYF

D: TRBD2
size: .
J: TRBJ2-5
length: 17
V: TRBV19
DNA: TGTGCCAGTAGTAGACCGGGACTAGCGGGGGATGGTGAGACCCAGTACTTC
CDR3: CASSRPGLAGDGETQYF

D: TRBD1
size: few
J: TRBJ2-5
length: 13
V: TRBV27
DNA: TGTGCCAGCAGGGCCGGGACAGAAGAGACCCAGTACTTC
CDR3: CASRAGTEETQYF

D: TRBD2
size: .
J: TRBJ2-5
length: 15
V: TRBV28
DNA: TGTGCCAGCAGAGAAGCTAGCGGGGGTAAAGAGACCCAGTACTTC
CDR3: CASREASGGKETQYF

D: TRBD2
size: .
J: TRBJ2-2
length: 14
V: TRBV19
DNA: TGTGCCAGTAGTAGGGACTACAACACCGGGGAGCTGTTTTTT
CDR3: CASSRDYNTGELFF

D: TRBD2
size: .
J: TRBJ2-7
length: 15
V: TRBV4-3
DNA: TGCGCCAGCAGCCAGGAAGCGGGGAATAGCTACGAGCAGTACTTC
CDR3: CASSQEAGNSYEQYF

D: .
size: .
J: TRBJ2-1
length: 12
V: TRBV5-1
DNA: TGCGCCAGCAGCTTGTCGGGGGTAGAGCAGTTCTTC
CDR3: CASSLSGVEQFF

D: TRBD1
size: .
J: TRBJ1-2
length: 15
V: TRBV29-1
DNA: TGCAGCGCTACGACAGGGGGCGACCTTTTCTATGGCTACACCTTC
CDR3: CSATTGGDLFYGYTF

D: .
size: few
J: TRBJ2-7
length: 15
V: TRBV11-2
DNA: TGTGCCAGCAGCTTAGTAGCGGCCCTCTCCTACGAGCAGTACTTC
CDR3: CASSLVAALSYEQYF

D: TRBD1
size: few
J: TRBJ1-5
length: 13
V: TRBV4-2
DNA: TGTGCCAGCAGCCCCCGGACAGGACAGCCCCAGCATTTT
CDR3: CASSPRTGQPQHF

D: .
size: few
J: TRBJ1-5
length: 16
V: TRBV2
DNA: TGTGCCAGCACCAAAGGTGGACTAGGGAGCAATCAGCCCCAGCATTTT
CDR3: CASTKGGLGSNQPQHF

D: .
size: .
J: TRBJ1-4
length: 14
V: TRBV18
DNA: TGTGCCAGCTCAACTTACGGGGGGGACGAAAAACTGTTTTTT
CDR3: CASSTYGGDEKLFF

D: TRBD2
size: .
J: TRBJ2-1
length: 13
V: TRBV7-9
DNA: TGTGCCAGCAGCGAGCGGGGGCGCAATGAGCAGTTCTTC
CDR3: CASSERGRNEQFF